These 30 T cell receptor beta chains originate from one sample sequenced in a study of T cells after yellow fever vaccination. TCRdb fed the 5' RACE reads into MiXCR, producing one record per CDR3 protein. The sample carries roughly 48,000 distinct CDR3 sequences, around 6.7% recorded once. This sample comprised CD8+ T cells not binding an NS4B(214-222) dextramer, sorted from PBMCs, obtained around 45 days after the first yellow fever vaccination. The receptors were sampled from a young man who received the YFV17D yellow fever vaccine.

The V and J genes are TRBV20-1 and TRBJ2-5; 8 nucleotides match TRBD2. The CDR3 covers 16 residues. J was trimmed by 3 bases and V by 5 bases; bases with no gene match: 14. Per germline, CDR1 DFQATT and CDR2 SNEGSKA (reference sequence). CDR3 sequence reads: CSAPLGRGGYEETQYF. The DNA for the CDR3 is TGCAGTGCTCCGTTGGGGCGCGGGGGGTACGAAGAGACCCAGTACTTC.

This clonotype was observed at least ten times. The chain employs TRBV20-1 and TRBJ2-2; D is uncertain. The germline gives CDR1 DFQATT, CDR2 SNEGSKA (reference sequence). V was pared by 0 bases and J by 1 base, with 6 bases between. There are 14 residues in the CDR3. CDR3 sequence: CSARDPGNTGELFF. CDR3 in DNA: TGCAGTGCTAGAGATCCGGGGAACACCGGGGAGCTGTTTTTT.

V usage is TRBV11-2 and J usage is TRBJ1-1; tentative D call: TRBD1 (5 bases). This CDR3 has 16 amino acids. The V end was cut by 4 bases, the J end by 4 bases, with 19 bases between. CDR1 is SGHAT, CDR2 FQNNGV, per germline. The DNA for the CDR3 is TGTGCCAGCAGCTCCACCACGGGGGAGGAGGGCACTGAAGCTTTCTTT. It translates to CASSSTTGEEGTEAFF.

This clonotype was observed many times. The rearrangement links TRBV5-8 to TRBJ2-7; tentatively, D is TRBD2 (5 bases). The V end was cut by 1 base, the J end by 7 bases, with 15 bases between. The V gene's germline CDR1 is SGHTS and CDR2 YDEGEE. The CDR3 consists of 14 residues. CDR3: CASSLYRLGGEQYV. The CDR3 region has the DNA TGTGCCAGCAGCTTGTACCGCCTTGGAGGTGAGCAGTACGTC.

V is TRBV27 and J is TRBJ2-7; possible D gene TRBD2, 6 bases. Trimming cost V 8 bases and J 0 bases, with 20 bases left between them. Per the germline V gene, CDR1 is MNHEY and CDR2 is SMNVEV (reference sequence). CDR3 length: 16 amino acids. DNA for the CDR3: TGTGCCAGCTTGGGGGGACTGCCAATAATCTCCTACGAGCAGTACGTC. It specifies CASLGGLPIISYEQYV.

This clonotype occurred a few times. The chain joins TRBV3-1 to TRBJ1-5; perhaps TRBD1 as D (6 bases). Germline V gene sequence: CDR1 LGHDT, CDR2 YNNKEL (reference sequence). V was shortened by 4 bases and J by 2 bases, with 12 bases between the two germline ends. The CDR3 contains 15 residues. CDR3 sequence (DNA): TGTGCCAGCAGCCCGCAGGGGATAGGCAATCAGCCCCAGCATTTT. Its translation is CASSPQGIGNQPQHF.

This clonotype was recorded many times. J is TRBJ2-1 and V is TRBV10-3; weak D call: TRBD2 (5 bases). V dropped 3 bases and J dropped 10 bases, with 13 bases sitting between them. Germline assignment: CDR1 ENHRY and CDR2 SYGVKD. The CDR3 spans 13 residues. This chain's CDR3 is CAISDRGLREQFF. The CDR3 region has the DNA TGTGCCATCAGTGATCGGGGTCTGAGAGAGCAGTTCTTC.

This clonotype turned up a few times. The CDR3 here is CATPRLAGGSDTQYF. Here the CDR3 DNA reads TGTGCCACCCCCCGGCTGGCGGGGGGATCAGATACGCAGTATTTT. V and J are TRBV6-1 and TRBJ2-3; 8 bases are shared with TRBD2. The trim removed 10 bases at V and 4 bases at J, leaving 13 bases unmatched. This CDR3 is built from 15 residues. The germline V gene encodes CDR1 MNHNS and CDR2 SASEGT.

This clonotype was seen at least ten times. The chain uses TRBV4-1 and TRBJ2-6; 9 positions agree with TRBD2. The CDR3 contains 21 residues. Germline values: CDR1 MGHRA, CDR2 YSYEKL. The junction had 15 bases not matched to a gene; V was cut back by 2 bases and J by 1 base. The CDR3 region is CASSQSPGGGLALSGANVLTF. The CDR3 bases are TGCGCCAGCAGCCAATCCCCGGGAGGGGGACTAGCCCTATCTGGGGCCAACGTCCTGACTTTC.

The chain carries TRBV6-4 and TRBJ1-2; 9 bases are a match to TRBD1. The V and J ends lost 4 bases and 6 bases, in that order; junction bases with no gene match: 15. The germline V gene encodes CDR1 MRHNA and CDR2 SNTAGT. The CDR3 runs 17 residues. The CDR3 loop reads CASSASPTGGAVHGYTF. CDR3 DNA sequence: TGTGCCAGCAGTGCCTCACCCACAGGGGGCGCAGTTCATGGCTACACCTTC.

This chain joins TRBV7-9 and TRBJ2-2, with 7 nucleotides matching TRBD1. Germline loops: CDR1 SEHNR, CDR2 FQNEAQ (reference sequence). This CDR3 has 15 residues. The V segment lost 4 bases and the J segment 6 bases; nucleotides outside the gene matches: 8. DNA for the CDR3: TGTGCCAGCAGCTCGTTGGGACAGTTCCCCGGGGAGCTGTTTTTT. Translated, it gives CASSSLGQFPGELFF.

This clonotype has just a few counts. The chain is built from TRBV12-3 or TRBV12-4 and TRBJ1-5, with TRBD1 matching 8 bases. V lost 3 bases, J lost 10 bases, and 11 bases stayed unmatched. This CDR3 is 15 amino acids long. CDR3 bases: TGTGCCAGCAGTTTCGGCGGGACAGGATTAATTCCCCAGCATTTT. Translation: CASSFGGTGLIPQHF.

J is TRBJ2-3 and V is TRBV6-5, with TRBD2 matching over 9 bases. Germline CDR1 reads MNHEY; CDR2 reads SVGAGI. This CDR3 region has 17 residues. The trim removed 0 bases at V and 3 bases at J, leaving 7 bases unmatched. This CDR3 is CASSYSSSSGETDTQYF. CDR3 bases: TGTGCCAGCAGTTACTCAAGCTCTAGCGGGGAGACAGATACGCAGTATTTT.

This clonotype was counted ten times or more. The rearrangement joins TRBV10-2 to TRBJ2-7; D is undetermined. The CDR3 is 12 amino acids. V lost 5 bases and J 2 bases, leaving 7 bases between the germline ends. Germline V lookup: CDR1 WSHSY, CDR2 SAAADI. CDR3 sequence: CASSLGTYEQYF. In DNA form, the CDR3 reads TGCGCCAGCAGTTTGGGTACCTACGAGCAGTACTTC.

This clonotype was seen at least ten times. The gene calls are TRBV6-5 and TRBJ2-2; D unclear. The CDR3 consists of 15 residues. Germline values: CDR1 MNHEY, CDR2 SVGAGI. Trimming left V 0 bases short and J 2 bases short, with 7 bases between. The CDR3 DNA is TGTGCCAGCAGTTACTCGTCCCGTAACACCGGGGAGCTGTTTTTT. Its protein is CASSYSSRNTGELFF.

This clonotype was detected ten times or more. This sequence joins TRBV4-1 and TRBJ2-1; 12 nucleotides align to TRBD1. There are 17 residues in the CDR3. Germline assignment: CDR1 MGHRA and CDR2 YSYEKL. The J segment lost 4 bases and the V segment lost 0 bases, leaving 4 bases of the junction unmatched. The chain's CDR3 is CASSQDGGQGAYNEQFF. In DNA form, the CDR3 reads TGCGCCAGCAGCCAAGATGGGGGACAGGGGGCTTACAATGAGCAGTTCTTC.

This clonotype has just a few counts. V and J are TRBV11-2 and TRBJ2-2; D may be TRBD2 (5 bases). V was pared by 0 bases and J by 4 bases, with 15 bases between. This CDR3 contains 17 residues. From germline, CDR1 is SGHAT and CDR2 FQNNGV. The CDR3 loop is CASSLDWARVTTGELFF. The CDR3 coding sequence is TGTGCCAGCAGCTTAGACTGGGCGCGGGTAACCACCGGGGAGCTGTTTTTT. The whole variable domain, filled in from reference TRBV11-2 and TRBJ2-2, reads EAGVAQSPRYKIIEKRQSVAFWCNPISGHATLYWYQQILGQGPKLLIQFQNNGVVDDSQLPKDRFSAERLKGVDSTLKIQPAKLEDSAVYLCASSLDWARVTTGELFFGEGSRLTVL.

This clonotype was observed many times. The chain joins TRBV10-3 to TRBJ2-1, with D possibly matching TRBD2 (7 bases). CDR1 is ENHRY and CDR2 is SYGVKD in the germline V gene. V was shortened by 4 bases and J by 2 bases, with 12 bases between the two germline ends. The CDR3 length is 15 residues. The CDR3 DNA sequence: TGTGCCATCAGTGGAGGGGAGGGGGCCTACAATGAGCAGTTCTTC. This codes for CAISGGEGAYNEQFF.

This clonotype has just a few counts. This chain connects TRBV4-1 to TRBJ2-4; D may correspond to TRBD1 or TRBD2 (5 bases each). The CDR3 consists of 12 residues. CDR1 and CDR2 from the germline V gene are MGHRA and YSYEKL. Deletions cut 3 bases from V and 7 bases from J, with 7 bases between. CDR3: CASSHEGNIQYF. The CDR3 DNA reads TGCGCCAGCAGCCACGAGGGGAACATTCAGTACTTC.

This clonotype is medium-sized (0.01 to 0.1%) within its sample. The chain is built from TRBV7-8 and TRBJ2-7; D is unresolved. The V gene lost 2 bases and the J gene lost 2 bases, with 4 bases spanning the gap. The germline V gene encodes CDR1 SGHVS and CDR2 FQNEAQ. This CDR3 contains 12 residues. The CDR3 here is CASSLPPYEQYF. CDR3 coding DNA: TGTGCCAGCAGCTTACCACCCTACGAGCAGTACTTC.

This clonotype was seen ten or more times. The chain couples TRBV20-1 to TRBJ2-7; 9 nucleotides align to TRBD1. Per the germline V gene, CDR1 is DFQATT and CDR2 is SNEGSKA (reference sequence). This CDR3 has 14 amino acids. J was trimmed by 6 bases and V by 5 bases; bases with no gene match: 11. The CDR3, as DNA: TGCAGTGCTGGACCGGGACAGGGAATCCTCGAGCAGTACTTC. Translation gives CSAGPGQGILEQYF.

This clonotype was seen at least ten times. The genes are TRBV5-6 and TRBJ2-5, with D possibly being TRBD2 (5 bases). This CDR3 contains 18 residues. V was pared by 0 bases and J by 5 bases, with 23 bases between. Germline CDR1 and CDR2: SGHDT and YYEEEE. CDR3 DNA sequence: TGTGCCAGCAGCTTGGGCGTAGCGTCCGCCCTAAGAGGGGAGACCCAGTACTTC. Residues: CASSLGVASALRGETQYF.

This clonotype was found a few times. The CDR3 protein is CASSLGRGLEGKLFF. The DNA of the CDR3 is TGTGCCAGCAGTTTAGGCAGGGGGCTTGAGGGAAAACTGTTTTTT. This rearrangement joins TRBV12-3 or TRBV12-4 to TRBJ1-4, with 8 bases lining up with TRBD1. V shed 1 base and J 10 bases; nucleotides not matched to a gene: 8. The CDR3 has 15 residues.

In its sample, this clonotype was seen a few times. The V call is TRBV4-2, the J call TRBJ1-6, with D uncertain. Looked up from germline, CDR1 is LGHNA and CDR2 is YNFKEQ. The CDR3 is 18 residues long. Trimming took 1 base from V and 3 from J, leaving 16 bases between them. The CDR3 loop is CASSQGEGDKFYNSPLHF. The CDR3 DNA reads TGTGCCAGCAGCCAAGGGGAAGGTGATAAATTCTATAATTCACCCCTCCACTTT.

In its sample, this clonotype was seen many times. The chain employs TRBV4-1 and TRBJ2-1; 10 nucleotides match TRBD1. Trimming removed 1 base from V and 5 bases from J; junction bases left unmatched: 2. Germline loops: CDR1 MGHRA, CDR2 YSYEKL. The CDR3 is 15 residues long. DNA for the CDR3: TGCGCCAGCAGCCAAGCCGGGACAGGGGACAATGAGCAGTTCTTC. Its protein product is CASSQAGTGDNEQFF.

The chain uses TRBV10-3 and TRBJ2-3; 8 bases are a match to TRBD2. The CDR3 has 19 amino acids. J was trimmed by 2 bases and V by 5 bases; bases with no gene match: 18. Germline V gene data show CDR1 as ENHRY and CDR2 as SYGVKD. The CDR3 loop is CAISLPDSERGPSTDTQYF. Written as DNA, the CDR3 is TGTGCCATCAGTTTACCAGACTCAGAGCGGGGGCCATCCACAGATACGCAGTATTTT.

This clonotype was seen only a few times. The V and J genes are TRBV7-9 and TRBJ1-4; no clear D gene. From germline, CDR1 is SEHNR and CDR2 FQNEAQ (reference sequence). This CDR3 spans 14 amino acids. Trimming left V 4 bases short and J 5 bases short, with 11 bases between. CDR3 residues: CASSSRTFNEKLFF. DNA of the CDR3: TGTGCCAGCAGCTCAAGGACCTTCAATGAAAAACTGTTTTTT.

This clonotype was seen more than once but under ten times. The gene calls are TRBV27 and TRBJ2-6; D remains ambiguous. Germline V CDR1 and CDR2: MNHEY, SMNVEV (reference sequence). CDR3 length: 17 residues. V was pared by 2 bases and J by 0 bases, with 11 bases between. This chain's CDR3 is CASSLDLPPSGANVLTF. The CDR3 bases are TGTGCCAGCAGTTTAGATCTACCCCCCTCTGGGGCCAACGTCCTGACTTTC.

This clonotype was recorded a few times. The chain couples TRBV6-5 to TRBJ1-6; D gene uncertain. Trimming pared 7 bases from V and 10 bases from J, leaving 14 bases between. The germline gives CDR1 MNHEY, CDR2 SVGAGI. The CDR3 is 13 residues long. CDR3 sequence reads: CASNFGVSSPLHF. The CDR3 DNA sequence: TGTGCCAGCAATTTCGGGGTGAGCTCACCCCTCCACTTT.

This clonotype was found a few times. V is TRBV5-1 and J is TRBJ1-1; no definite D call. CDR1 is SGHRS, CDR2 YFSETQ, per germline. The CDR3 spans 16 residues. The germline V and J ends were trimmed by 0 bases and 5 bases, with 17 bases remaining between them. Here the CDR3 reads CASSLGSGRVGTEAFF. CDR3 nucleotide sequence: TGCGCCAGCAGCTTGGGTTCCGGAAGAGTTGGGACTGAAGCTTTCTTT.